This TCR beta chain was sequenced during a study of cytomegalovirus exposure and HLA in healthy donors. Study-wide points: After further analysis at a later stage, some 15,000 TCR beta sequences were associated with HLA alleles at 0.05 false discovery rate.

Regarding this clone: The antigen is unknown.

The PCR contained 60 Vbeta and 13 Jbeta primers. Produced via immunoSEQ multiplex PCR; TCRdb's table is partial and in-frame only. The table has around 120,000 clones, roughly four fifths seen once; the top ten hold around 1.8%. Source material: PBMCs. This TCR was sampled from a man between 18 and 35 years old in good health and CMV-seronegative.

CDR3 sequence (DNA): TGTGCCAGCGCCAAAAAGGGACAGCTTTATAGCAATCAGCCCCAGCATTTT. It translates to CASAKKGQLYSNQPQHF. J is TRBJ1-5 and V is TRBV7-9; 7 bases line up with TRBD1. Germline-derived CDR1 and CDR2 are SEHNR and FQNEAQ (reference sequence). The CDR3 has 17 amino acids. V was pared by 8 bases and J by 0 bases, with 13 bases of the junction left unmatched.